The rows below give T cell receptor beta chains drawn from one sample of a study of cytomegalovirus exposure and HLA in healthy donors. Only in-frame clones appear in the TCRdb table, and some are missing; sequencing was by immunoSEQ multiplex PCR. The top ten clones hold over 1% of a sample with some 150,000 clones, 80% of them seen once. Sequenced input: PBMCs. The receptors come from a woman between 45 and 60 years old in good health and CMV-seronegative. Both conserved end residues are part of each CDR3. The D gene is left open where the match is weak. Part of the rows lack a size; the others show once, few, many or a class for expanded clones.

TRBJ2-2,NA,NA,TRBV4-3,TGCGCCAGCGGAGAGAACACCGGGGAGCTGTTTTTT,CASGENTGELFF
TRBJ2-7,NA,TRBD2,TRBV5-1,TGCGCCAGCAGCTTGGAAACAGCGGGGGGGTACGAGCAGTACTTC,CASSLETAGGYEQYF
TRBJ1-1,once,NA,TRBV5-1,TGCGCCAGCAGCGGGGAGGGGGGGGCGAGAACTGAAGCTTTCTTT,CASSGEGGARTEAFF
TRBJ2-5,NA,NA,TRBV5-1,TGCGCCAGCAGCCGTGACAGGTACCAAGAGACCCAGTACTTC,CASSRDRYQETQYF
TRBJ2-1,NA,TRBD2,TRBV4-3,TGCGCCAGCAGCCAAGAGACGACTAGCGGGGCCTACAATGAGCAGTTCTTC,CASSQETTSGAYNEQFF
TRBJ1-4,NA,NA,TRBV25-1,TGTGCCAGCAGTGAATACAGGGGAGACTATGAAAAACTGTTTTTT,CASSEYRGDYEKLFF
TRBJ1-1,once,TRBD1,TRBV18,TGTGCCAGCTCACCAAGCACAGGGGACATGAACACTGAAGCTTTCTTT,CASSPSTGDMNTEAFF
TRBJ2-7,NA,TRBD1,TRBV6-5,TGTGCCAGCACTCCCGCGACAGGGGACTACGAGCAGTACTTC,CASTPATGDYEQYF
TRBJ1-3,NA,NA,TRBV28,TGTGCCAGCAGTTTGGGGGGCTCTGGAAACACCATATATTTT,CASSLGGSGNTIYF
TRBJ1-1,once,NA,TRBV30,TGTGCCTGGAGTGTTCGTTTTGGGACTCGACAGAACATGAACACTGAAGCTTTCTTT,CAWSVRFGTRQNMNTEAFF
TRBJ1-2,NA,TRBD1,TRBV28,TGTGCCAGCAACCCGACAGGGACAGGCCTCTACACCTTC,CASNPTGTGLYTF
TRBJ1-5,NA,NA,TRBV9,TGTGCCAGCAGCCTTGGCAGGGTAGGTCAGCCCCAGCATTTT,CASSLGRVGQPQHF
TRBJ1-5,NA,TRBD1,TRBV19,TGTGCCAGTAGCAGGGAGACAGGGAGTGGCAATCAGCCCCAGCATTTT,CASSRETGSGNQPQHF
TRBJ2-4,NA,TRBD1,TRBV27,TGTGCCAGCAGTAACAGGGGGGAAGCCAAAAACATTCAGTACTTC,CASSNRGEAKNIQYF
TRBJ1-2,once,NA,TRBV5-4,TGTGCCAGCAGCCCTGAACAGGGCCATGGCTACACCTTC,CASSPEQGHGYTF
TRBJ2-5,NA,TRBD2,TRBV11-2,TGTGCCAGCAGCCTAGCGGGGGTTCAAGAGACCCAGTACTTC,CASSLAGVQETQYF
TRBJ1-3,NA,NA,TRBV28,TGTGCCAGCAGTTTCCCGCCCTGGGGGGGAGCGGGAGGTAGCATATATTTT,CASSFPPWGGAGGSIYF
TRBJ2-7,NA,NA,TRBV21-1,TGTGCCAGCAGCAAAGCGCTAAAGTGCCGCTCCTACGAGCAGTACTTC,CASSKALKCRSYEQYF
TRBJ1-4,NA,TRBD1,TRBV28,TGTGCCAGCTCATACAGGGGACGGGAAAAACTGTTTTTT,CASSYRGREKLFF
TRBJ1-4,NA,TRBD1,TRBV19,TGTGCCAGTAGCCTCAGGGGGCGCGGGGTCCAAAAACTGTTTTTT,CASSLRGRGVQKLFF
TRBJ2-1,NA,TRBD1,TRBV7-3,TGTGCCAGCAGCTCTGCAGGGGGTGAGCAGTTCTTC,CASSSAGGEQFF
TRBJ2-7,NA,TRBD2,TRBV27,TGTGCCAGCAGTTCGGGGCGGGAGGCCTACTACGAGCAGTACTTC,CASSSGREAYYEQYF
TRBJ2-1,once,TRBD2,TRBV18,TGTGCCAGCTCACGGGGGCTAGCGGGAGACAATGAGCAGTTCTTC,CASSRGLAGDNEQFF
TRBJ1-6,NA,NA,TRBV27,TGTGCCAGCAGTTTATTTGGGGCGAATTCACCCCTCCACTTT,CASSLFGANSPLHF
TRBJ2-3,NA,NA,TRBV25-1,TGTGCCAGCAGTGTCCCGACAGGGACTAGCACAGATACGCAGTATTTT,CASSVPTGTSTDTQYF
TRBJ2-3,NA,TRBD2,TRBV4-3,TGCGCCAGCAGCCAATCACTAGCGGGAGAGGGAGATACGCAGTATTTT,CASSQSLAGEGDTQYF
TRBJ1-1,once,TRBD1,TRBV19,TGTGCCAGTAGTATCTACAGGGGTCATGCTGAAGCTTTCTTT,CASSIYRGHAEAFF
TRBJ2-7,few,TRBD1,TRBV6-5,TGTGCCTTCCCAGGACAGGGGACCTCCTACGAGCAGTACTTC,CAFPGQGTSYEQYF
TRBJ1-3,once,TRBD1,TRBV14,TGTGCCAGCAGCCGCATCGGACAGGGGGCTGGAAACACCATATATTTT,CASSRIGQGAGNTIYF
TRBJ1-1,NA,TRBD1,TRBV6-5,TGTGCCGGCAGGCCGGGACAGGTGAACACTGAAGCTTTCTTT,CAGRPGQVNTEAFF
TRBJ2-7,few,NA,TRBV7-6,TGTGCCAGCAGCTTAGAAGTCATGGCAATTCCCTACGAGCAGTACTTC,CASSLEVMAIPYEQYF
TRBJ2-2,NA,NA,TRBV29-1,TGCAGCTTCCTCCGGGACTCAGCCACCGGGGAGCTGTTTTTT,CSFLRDSATGELFF
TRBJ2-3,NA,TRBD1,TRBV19,TGTGCCAGTAGTATAACGAGGGGGACAGGGGGCGGCACGCAGTATTTT,CASSITRGTGGGTQYF
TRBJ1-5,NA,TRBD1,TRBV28,TGTGCCAGCAGTTTCGCCGGACAGGGGGCAGGACAGCCCCAGCATTTT,CASSFAGQGAGQPQHF
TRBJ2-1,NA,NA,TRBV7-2,TGTGCCAGCAGCTTAGGGACAACCTACAATGAGCAGTTCTTC,CASSLGTTYNEQFF
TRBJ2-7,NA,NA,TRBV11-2,TGTGCCAGCAGCTTAGGCGCAGGGGAGACCTACGAGCAGTACTTC,CASSLGAGETYEQYF
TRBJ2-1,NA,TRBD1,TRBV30,TGTGCCTGGAGTGGGGGACAGGGCTACAATGAGCAGTTCTTC,CAWSGGQGYNEQFF
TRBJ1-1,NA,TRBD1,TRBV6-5,TGTGCCAGCAGTCGGACAGGATGGAACACTGAAGCTTTCTTT,CASSRTGWNTEAFF
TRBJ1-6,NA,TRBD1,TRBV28,TGTGCCAGCAGTTTTCTGGACAGGGCCTCCTATAATTCACCCCTCCACTTT,CASSFLDRASYNSPLHF
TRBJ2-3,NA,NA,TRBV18,TGTGCCAGCTCACCAGTCTATAGCACAGATACGCAGTATTTT,CASSPVYSTDTQYF
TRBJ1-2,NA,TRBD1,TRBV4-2,TGTGCCAGCAGCCAAGGAACGGGACAGGGGAACTATGGCTACACCTTC,CASSQGTGQGNYGYTF
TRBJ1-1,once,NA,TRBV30,TGTGCCTGGACCCAACAGGGATGGACTGAAGCTTTCTTT,CAWTQQGWTEAFF
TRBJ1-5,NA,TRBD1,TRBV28,TGTGCCAGCAGTCAAAACAGGGGACCCGATCAGCCCCAGCATTTT,CASSQNRGPDQPQHF
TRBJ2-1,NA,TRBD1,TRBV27,TGTGCCAGCAGTACGACCGGGACAGGGGTCGGGAATGAGCAGTTCTTC,CASSTTGTGVGNEQFF
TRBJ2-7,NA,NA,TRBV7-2,TGTGCCAGCAGCCCGGGTAGGTCCATCTCCGAGCAGTACTTC,CASSPGRSISEQYF
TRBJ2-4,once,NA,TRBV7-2,TGTGCCAGCAGCTTAGGGGCAGGACTAGCCAAAAACATTCAGTACTTC,CASSLGAGLAKNIQYF
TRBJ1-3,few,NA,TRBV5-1,TGCGCCAGCAGCCCCCTAACAGCCCAAAACACCATATATTTT,CASSPLTAQNTIYF
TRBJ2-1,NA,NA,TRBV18,TGTGCCAGCTCACCACCAGCACTCCAATACAATGAGCAGTTCTTC,CASSPPALQYNEQFF
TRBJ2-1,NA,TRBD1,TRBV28,TGTGCCAGCAAATGGGACAGGACACGGCTTAGGAATGAGCAGTTCTTC,CASKWDRTRLRNEQFF
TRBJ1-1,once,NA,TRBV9,TGTGCCAGCAGCGTAGCACAGGGCACTGAAGCTTTCTTT,CASSVAQGTEAFF
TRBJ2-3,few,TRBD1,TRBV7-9,TGTGCCAGCAGAAAGACAGGGGCCGACACAGATACGCAGTATTTT,CASRKTGADTDTQYF
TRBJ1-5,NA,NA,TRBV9,TGTGCCAGCAGCTCGGGGGGGGACAACCTTCCCCACAGGCCCCAGCATTTT,CASSSGGDNLPHRPQHF
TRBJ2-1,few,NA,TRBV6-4,TGTGCCAGCAGTGTCGAAACAGGGATGGAGCAGTTCTTC,CASSVETGMEQFF
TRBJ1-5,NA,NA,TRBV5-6,TGTGCCAGCAGCTTGGTTGGGTCAGGTCAGCCCCAGCATTTT,CASSLVGSGQPQHF
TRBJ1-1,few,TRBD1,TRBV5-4,TGTGCCAGCAGCCTGAGACAGGGACCCACTGAAGCTTTCTTT,CASSLRQGPTEAFF